The 10 T cell receptor beta chains in this list originate from one sample, sequenced in a study of Graves' ophthalmopathy and Graves' hyperthyroidism. Amplified material comprised TCR beta CDR3 regions derived from RNA transcripts. HTBI primers primed a first-round RT-PCR, and a second-round multiplex PCR followed. In TCRdb, the multiplex PCR reads were re-called with MiXCR into one record per CDR3 protein. The sample records about 400,000 distinct CDR3 sequences, around 17% being singletons. The sample was peripheral blood. Every receptor here comes from a woman under 30 with Graves' ophthalmopathy.

This clonotype appeared many times. Being one base from a much bigger clone, this may be a read error. This chain connects TRBV6-2 or TRBV6-3 to TRBJ2-2; 7 bases fit TRBD1. The CDR3 runs to 15 residues. V trimming: 8 bases; J trimming: 1 base; junction bases outside the gene matches: 7. Germline V gene lookup returns CDR1 MNHEY and CDR2 SVGEGT. The CDR3 DNA reads as TGTGCCAGCGGTGTCGGACAGGTGAACACCGGGGAGCTGTTTTTT. This sequence encodes CASGVGQVNTGELFF.

This clonotype came up a few times. DNA of the CDR3: TGTGCCAGCAGTTCACAAGGGACTGGGGTCAATGACCAGCCCCAGCATTTT. Its protein product is CASSSQGTGVNDQPQHF. V and J are TRBV28 and TRBJ1-5, with D tentatively TRBD1 (5 bases). CDR1 and CDR2 (germline): MDHEN, SYDVKM. The CDR3 extends over 17 amino acids. Trimming removed 4 bases at V and 7 bases at J, with 23 bases between. The full variable domain, rest sourced from reference TRBV28 and TRBJ1-5, is DVKVTQSSRYLVKRTGEKVFLECVQDMDHENMFWYRQDPGLGLRLIYFSYDVKMKEKGDIPEGYSVSREKKERFSLILESASTNQTSMYLCASSSQGTGVNDQPQHFGDGTRLSIL.

The V and J genes are TRBV29-1 and TRBJ2-2; 7 bases fit TRBD1. V dropped 6 bases and J dropped 5; count of bases not matched to a gene: 6. This CDR3 has 13 residues. The germline V gene has CDR1 SQVTM and CDR2 ANQGSEA. The DNA of the CDR3 is TGCAGCGTAAACAGGGGTGGTACCGGGGAGCTGTTTTTT. Translated, it gives CSVNRGGTGELFF.

This clonotype was seen only a few times. This sequence joins TRBV5-1 and TRBJ2-7; 11 positions match TRBD2. The CDR3 runs to 15 residues. Germline V gene data show CDR1 as SGHRS and CDR2 as YFSETQ. The V segment lost 7 bases and the J segment 7 bases; nucleotides outside the gene matches: 13. The CDR3 here is CASWPGSGRAEEQYF. The CDR3 region has the DNA TGCGCCAGCTGGCCCGGTAGCGGGAGGGCTGAGGAGCAGTACTTC.

The gene calls are TRBV28 and TRBJ1-1; possibly TRBD1 for D (6 bases). This CDR3 has 15 residues. V shed 1 base and J shed 4 bases, with 13 bases lying between them. Germline values: CDR1 MDHEN, CDR2 SYDVKM. This CDR3 reads CASSLLGGEGTEAFF. The CDR3 DNA sequence: TGTGCCAGCAGTTTATTGGGGGGCGAGGGCACTGAAGCTTTCTTT.

The chain has TRBV7-2 and TRBJ2-5; no definite D call. The V end lost 6 bases, the J end lost 2 bases, and 10 bases lay between the germline ends. The germline CDR1 and CDR2 sequences are SGHTA and FQGNSA. This CDR3 has 13 amino acids. The CDR3 reads CASRPPAQETQYF. The CDR3 nucleotides are TGTGCCAGCAGACCCCCCGCGCAAGAGACCCAGTACTTC.

This clonotype was counted many times. The V gene is TRBV20-1, the J gene TRBJ2-4; no firm D call. The CDR3 loop spans 15 amino acids. V shed 1 base and J shed 0 bases, with 10 bases lying between them. The germline gives CDR1 DFQATT, CDR2 SNEGSKA (reference sequence). CDR3 coding DNA: TGCAGTGCTAGAGTGAGATCATTAGCCAAAAACATTCAGTACTTC. It specifies CSARVRSLAKNIQYF.

This clonotype was counted ten times or more. This chain uses TRBV12-3 or TRBV12-4 with TRBJ2-5; 12 nucleotides line up with TRBD2. With 7 bases clipped from V and 4 bases from J, the junction kept 10 bases outside the gene matches. The CDR3 sequence is 16 residues long. For the CDR3, the DNA is TGTGCCAGCACCAGACGGGGGGGACTAGCGGGAGAGACCCAGTACTTC. It translates to CASTRRGGLAGETQYF.

This clonotype was found many times. The rearrangement joins TRBV6-2 or TRBV6-3 to TRBJ2-7; 7 positions match TRBD2. V shed 6 bases, J shed 1 base, and the junction held 15 bases outside the gene matches. The V gene's germline CDR1 is MNHEY and CDR2 SVGEGT. The CDR3 totals 17 residues. CDR3 in amino acids: CASSRPGGGSLSYEQYF. The CDR3, as DNA: TGTGCCAGCAGCCGACCAGGCGGCGGGAGTCTATCCTACGAGCAGTACTTC.

The table lists this clonotype with many counts. The chain is built from TRBV11-2 and TRBJ2-7; a possible D gene is TRBD2 (5 bases). The CDR3 consists of 15 residues. Germline CDR1 is SGHAT and CDR2 is FQNNGV. V was trimmed by 4 bases and J by 3 bases, leaving 16 bases between them. The CDR3 protein is CASSSTRRYLYEQYF. The DNA for the CDR3 is TGTGCCAGCAGCTCTACTAGACGGTACCTCTACGAGCAGTACTTC.